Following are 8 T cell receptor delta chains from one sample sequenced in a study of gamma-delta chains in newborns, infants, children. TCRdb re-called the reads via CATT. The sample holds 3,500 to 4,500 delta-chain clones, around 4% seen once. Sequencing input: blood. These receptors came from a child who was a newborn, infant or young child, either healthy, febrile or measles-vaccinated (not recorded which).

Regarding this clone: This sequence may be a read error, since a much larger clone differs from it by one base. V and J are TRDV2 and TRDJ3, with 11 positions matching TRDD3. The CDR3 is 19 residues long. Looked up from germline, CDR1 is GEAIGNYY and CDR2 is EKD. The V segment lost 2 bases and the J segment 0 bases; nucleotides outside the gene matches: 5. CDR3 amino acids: CACDILGDKSSWDTRQMFF. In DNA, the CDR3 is TGTGCCTGTGACATACTGGGGGATAAAAGCTCCTGGGACACCCGACAGATGTTTTTC.

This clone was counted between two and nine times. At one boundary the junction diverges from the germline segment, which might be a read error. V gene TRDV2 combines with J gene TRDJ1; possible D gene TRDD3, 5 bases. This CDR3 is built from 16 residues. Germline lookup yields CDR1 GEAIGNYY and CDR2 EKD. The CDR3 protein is CACDTLEDRYTDKPIF. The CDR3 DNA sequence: TGTGCTTGTGACACCCTGGAGGATAGGTACACCGATAAACCCATCTTT.

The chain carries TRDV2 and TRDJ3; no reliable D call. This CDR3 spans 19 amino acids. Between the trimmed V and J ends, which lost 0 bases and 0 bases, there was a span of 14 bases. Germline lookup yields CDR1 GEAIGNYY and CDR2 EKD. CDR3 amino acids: CACDTAGPVSSWDTRQMFF. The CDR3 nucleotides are TGTGCCTGTGACACCGCGGGCCCCGTGTCCTCCTGGGACACCCGACAGATGTTTTTC.

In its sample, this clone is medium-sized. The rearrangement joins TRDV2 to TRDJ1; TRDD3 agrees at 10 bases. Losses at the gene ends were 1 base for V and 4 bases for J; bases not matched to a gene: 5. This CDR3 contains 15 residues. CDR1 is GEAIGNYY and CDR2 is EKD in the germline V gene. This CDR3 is CACDTLGDRGDKLIF. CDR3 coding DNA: TGTGCCTGTGACACTCTGGGGGATAGGGGCGATAAACTCATCTTT.

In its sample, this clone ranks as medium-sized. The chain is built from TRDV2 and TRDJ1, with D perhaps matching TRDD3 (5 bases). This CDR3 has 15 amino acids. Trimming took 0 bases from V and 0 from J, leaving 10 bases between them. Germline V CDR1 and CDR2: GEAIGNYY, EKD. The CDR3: CACDTWGPNTDKLIF. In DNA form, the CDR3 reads TGTGCCTGTGACACCTGGGGCCCGAACACCGATAAACTCATCTTT.

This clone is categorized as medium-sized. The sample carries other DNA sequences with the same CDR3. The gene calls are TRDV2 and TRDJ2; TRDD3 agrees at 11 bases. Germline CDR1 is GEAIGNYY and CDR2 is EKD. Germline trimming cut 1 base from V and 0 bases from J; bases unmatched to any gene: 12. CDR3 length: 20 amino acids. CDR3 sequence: CACDTIPPRLGDTLTAQLFF. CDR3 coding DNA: TGTGCCTGTGACACTATCCCCCCGAGACTGGGGGATACTTTGACAGCACAACTCTTCTTT.

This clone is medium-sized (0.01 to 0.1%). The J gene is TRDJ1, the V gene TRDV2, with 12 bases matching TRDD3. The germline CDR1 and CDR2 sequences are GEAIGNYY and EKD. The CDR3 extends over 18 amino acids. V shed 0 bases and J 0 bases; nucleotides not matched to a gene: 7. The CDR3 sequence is CACDTVAGGYVNTDKLIF. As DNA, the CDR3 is TGTGCCTGTGACACCGTCGCTGGGGGATACGTCAACACCGATAAACTCATCTTT.

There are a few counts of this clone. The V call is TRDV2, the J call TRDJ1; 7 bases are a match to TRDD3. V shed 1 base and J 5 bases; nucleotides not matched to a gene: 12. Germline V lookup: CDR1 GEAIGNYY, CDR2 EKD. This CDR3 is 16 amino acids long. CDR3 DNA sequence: TGTGCCTGTGACACGTTGAGCGGGGATAGGACTGATAAACTCATCTTT. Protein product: CACDTLSGDRTDKLIF.